This T cell receptor beta chain was profiled in a study of graft-versus-host responses after intestinal transplantation. Across the study: Tacrolimus plus steroids were given to all recipients for about three years, preceded by anti-thymocyte globulin induction.

With V trimmed by 7 bases and J by 7 bases, 10 bases remained unmatched. Germline V lookup: CDR1 MDHEN, CDR2 SYDVKM. This CDR3 spans 16 amino acids. The protocol was immunoSEQ multiplex PCR, while the TCRdb copy is restricted to in-frame clones and leaves out a portion. The sample has roughly 69,000 clones, roughly 90% seen once; the top ten hold 1.7%. Points on this clone: What it binds is unknown.

The starting material was unstimulated CD8+ T cells sorted from spleen or lymph node cells, obtained before transplant. This sequence joins TRBV28 and TRBJ2-1; 13 positions match TRBD2. This receptor was identified in a human donor who was the organ donor for an intestinal transplant. In DNA, the CDR3 is TGTGCCAGCACTCGACCGACGACTAGCGGGAGGAATGAGCAGTTCTTC. Its translation is CASTRPTTSGRNEQFF.